The T cell receptor (beta chain) described here comes from a study of blood T cell repertoires in COVID-19. Study-wide context: Acute-phase and convalescent COVID-19 samples originated in the United States, Italy and Spain. Nucleic acid was either cDNA or gDNA, and it came from T cells, B-cell-depleted T cells, or PBMCs.

TCRdb's table, derived via immunoSEQ multiplex PCR, lists solely in-frame clones and lacks some. The table lists some 270,000 clones, roughly 80% of them singletons. In germline, CDR1 is MNHEY, CDR2 SVGEGT. Trimming removed 4 bases from V and 0 bases from J; junction bases left unmatched: 11. This CDR3 has 17 amino acids. Enrollment of patients from Seattle took place during active infection, with longitudinal follow-up. Source material: peripheral blood. The clonotype comes from a person aged 65 to 85 with COVID-19, enrolled during active disease. The J gene is TRBJ1-1, the V gene TRBV6-2 or TRBV6-3; 7 nucleotides align to TRBD1. In DNA, the CDR3 is TGTGCCAGCAGTTGGGGGGACAGCGATTTGATGAACACTGAAGCTTTCTTT. It specifies CASSWGDSDLMNTEAFF.